This T cell receptor (beta chain) was sequenced for a study of blood T cell repertoires in COVID-19. This table comes from immunoSEQ multiplex PCR, and its TCRdb copy is limited to in-frame clones, with some not included. This sample has more than 350,000 clones, with more than 70% found just once. The germline V and J ends were trimmed by 0 bases and 3 bases, with 12 bases remaining between them. The CDR3 totals 15 residues. CDR1 SGDLS and CDR2 YYNGEE come from the germline V gene. The chain recombines TRBV9 with TRBJ1-1; D is undetermined. This TCR came from a woman aged 25-40 years with COVID-19, enrolled during active disease. Sequencing was performed on peripheral blood. The CDR3 here is CASSVVEGGYTEAFF. For the CDR3, the DNA is TGTGCCAGCAGCGTAGTTGAAGGCGGATACACTGAAGCTTTCTTT.